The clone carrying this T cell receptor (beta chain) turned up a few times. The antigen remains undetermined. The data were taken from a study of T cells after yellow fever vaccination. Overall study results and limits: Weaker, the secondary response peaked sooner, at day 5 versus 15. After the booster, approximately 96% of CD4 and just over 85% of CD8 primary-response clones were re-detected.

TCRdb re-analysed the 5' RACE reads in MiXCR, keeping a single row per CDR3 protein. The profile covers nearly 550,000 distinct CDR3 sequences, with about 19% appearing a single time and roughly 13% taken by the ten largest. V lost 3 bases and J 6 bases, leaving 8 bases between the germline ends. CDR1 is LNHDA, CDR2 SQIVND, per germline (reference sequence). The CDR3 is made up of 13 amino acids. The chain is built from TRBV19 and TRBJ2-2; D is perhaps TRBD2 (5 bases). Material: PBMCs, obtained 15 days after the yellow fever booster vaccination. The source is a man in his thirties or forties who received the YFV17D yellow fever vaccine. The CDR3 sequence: CASSMGVAGELFF. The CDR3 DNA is TGTGCCAGTAGTATGGGAGTAGCCGGGGAGCTGTTTTTT.